This T cell receptor (beta chain) was recovered during a study of cytomegalovirus exposure and HLA in healthy donors. Study information: In an earlier analysis, approximately 120 million unique TCR beta sequences were found from some 170 million T cells.

As for this clone: Its antigen remains unidentified.

Germline-derived CDR1 and CDR2 are LGHNA and YNFKEQ. Germline trimming cut 3 bases from V and 0 bases from J; bases unmatched to any gene: 4. The CDR3 is 16 residues long. Both 60 Vbeta primers and 13 Jbeta primers went into the PCR. The method was immunoSEQ multiplex PCR; TCRdb's version includes in-frame clones alone and lacks a portion of them. This sample has 85,000 to 90,000 clones, with approximately 70% found just once. Study results and limitations: Later on, an analysis showed TCR association rates differing by HLA locus, with DRB1 the most and HLA-C the fewest.

The receptor comes from a man in his thirties or forties in good health and CMV-seronegative. The chain joins TRBV4-2 to TRBJ2-7, with 11 nucleotides matching TRBD2. The sequencing input was PBMCs. Written as DNA, the CDR3 is TGTGCCAGCAGCCAGGCCGGGACTAGCGGCTCCTACGAGCAGTACTTC. This gives the protein CASSQAGTSGSYEQYF.